One sample yielded the 10 T cell receptor beta chains listed below, sequenced in a study of PD-L1 blockade in urothelial cancer. Only in-frame clones appear in the TCRdb table, and some are missing; sequencing was by immunoSEQ multiplex PCR. The sample contains about 91,000 clones, around four fifths of which appear only once. Time point defined: peripheral blood 6 weeks after treatment start. The sample consisted of PBMCs, taken around atezolizumab (anti-PD-L1) treatment. These receptors came from a man aged 65 to 85 with urothelial cancer.

The chain recombines TRBV5-4 with TRBJ1-2, with D possibly matching TRBD1 (5 bases). Germline CDR1 is SGHNT and CDR2 is YYREEE (reference sequence). V was shortened by 0 bases and J by 8 bases, with 17 bases between the two germline ends. This CDR3 contains 15 residues. In DNA form, the CDR3 reads TGTGCCAGCAGCTTGGATGGGAGGGGCGTAGGCGGCTACACCTTC. This translates into CASSLDGRGVGGYTF. The full variable domain, rest sourced from reference TRBV5-4 and TRBJ1-2, is ETGVTQSPTHLIKTRGQQVTLRCSSQSGHNTVSWYQQALGQGPQFIFQYYREEENGRGNFPPRFSGLQFPNYSSELNVNALELDDSALYLCASSLDGRGVGGYTFGSGTRLTVV.

This chain links TRBV9 with TRBJ2-7, with no clear D. V was clipped by 4 bases and J by 2 bases, with 13 bases between them. This CDR3 spans 14 amino acids. The germline gives CDR1 SGDLS, CDR2 YYNGEE. CDR3 residues: CASSPERSPYEQYF. DNA for the CDR3: TGTGCCAGCAGCCCCGAAAGGAGCCCCTACGAGCAGTACTTC. The full variable domain, its missing parts supplied by reference TRBV9 and TRBJ2-7, is DSGVTQTPKHLITATGQRVTLRCSPRSGDLSVYWYQQSLDQGLQFLIQYYNGEERAKGNILERFSAQQFPDLHSELNLSSLELGDSALYFCASSPERSPYEQYFGPGTRLTVT.

The genes are TRBV7-2 and TRBJ2-3; TRBD2 matches 14 bases. CDR1 is SGHTA, CDR2 FQGNSA, per germline. There are 17 residues in the CDR3. V lost 4 bases to trimming and J lost 7 bases; unmatched junction nucleotides: 10. The CDR3 sequence: CASSSGLAGAPTNTQYF. CDR3 nucleotides: TGTGCCAGCAGCTCGGGACTAGCGGGAGCCCCTACAAATACGCAGTATTTT.

The genes are TRBV21-1 and TRBJ2-7; the table's TRBD2 call for D was not verified on the DNA. TRBV21-1 counts as a pseudogene. This CDR3 has 15 amino acids. DNA of the CDR3: TGTGCCAGCAGCAAAGCACGGAGGCAGAGCTACGAGCAGTACTTC. Residues: CASSKARRQSYEQYF.

The genes are TRBV4-2 and TRBJ2-1, with 7 bases aligning to TRBD2. The CDR3 has 17 amino acids. V gave up 0 bases and J gave up 5 bases; unmatched junction bases: 10. The germline V gene encodes CDR1 LGHNA and CDR2 YNFKEQ. The CDR3 loop is CASSQDVAGTGNNEQFF. In DNA, the CDR3 is TGTGCCAGCAGCCAAGATGTAGCGGGTACGGGTAACAATGAGCAGTTCTTC.

This clone has only one observation. The chain is built from TRBV7-2 and TRBJ1-1; D is uncertain. The CDR3 runs 13 residues. V lost 5 bases and J 9 bases, leaving 16 bases between the germline ends. Germline CDR1 is SGHTA and CDR2 is FQGNSA. DNA of the CDR3: TGTGCCAGCAGCCCGGGGAAGGACCGAAAAGCTTTCTTT. It translates to CASSPGKDRKAFF.

The CDR3 bases are TGTGCCAGCAGCTTTACCTCCGGACAGGCGATATACAATGAGCAGTTCTTC. It translates to CASSFTSGQAIYNEQFF. This sequence joins TRBV5-8 and TRBJ2-1; 7 bases are a match to TRBD1. CDR1 is SGHTS, CDR2 YDEGEE, per germline. Germline trimming cut 2 bases from V and 4 bases from J; bases unmatched to any gene: 12. The CDR3 extends over 17 amino acids.

V is TRBV19 and J is TRBJ2-1; 8 bases match TRBD2. This CDR3 spans 13 amino acids. Trimming cost V 5 bases and J 9 bases; bases outside gene matches: 6. Germline-derived CDR1 and CDR2 are LNHDA and SQIVND (reference sequence). CDR3 amino acids: CASSYGLASEQFF. CDR3 nucleotides: TGTGCCAGTAGTTACGGACTAGCCTCTGAGCAGTTCTTC.

This chain links TRBV7-2 with TRBJ1-2; TRBD1 matches 7 bases. The J segment lost 7 bases and the V segment lost 5 bases, leaving 7 bases of the junction unmatched. CDR1 SGHTA and CDR2 FQGNSA come from the germline V gene. The CDR3 totals 13 residues. The CDR3, as DNA: TGTGCCAGCAGCCTGGGACAGTATAGTGGCTACACCTTC. This codes for CASSLGQYSGYTF.

The chain recombines TRBV11-2 with TRBJ2-3, with D possibly being TRBD1 (5 bases). The CDR3 is 13 residues long. Trimming removed 1 base at V and 6 bases at J, with 8 bases between. Germline V CDR1 and CDR2: SGHAT, FQNNGV. The DNA for the CDR3 is TGTGCCAGCAGCTTAGCCAGGGTGGATACGCAGTATTTT. It encodes CASSLARVDTQYF.